Following are 3 T cell receptor beta chains from one sample sequenced in a study of technical replicates of blood from a handful of donors. The table came from immunoSEQ multiplex PCR; TCRdb's copy has only in-frame clones and leaves some out. Here the sample spans more than 60,000 clones, around 93% being singletons. Sequencing used T cells isolated from PBMCs. These receptors originate from a human donor in good health.

V usage is TRBV7-9 and J usage is TRBJ2-1; tentative D call: TRBD1 (5 bases). Germline-derived CDR1 and CDR2 are SEHNR and FQNEAQ (reference sequence). The CDR3 extends over 15 amino acids. Trimming took off 1 base at V and 1 base at J, with 8 bases between the two ends. This CDR3 is CASSLVQGSYNEQFF. In DNA form, the CDR3 reads TGTGCCAGCAGCTTAGTCCAGGGATCCTACAATGAGCAGTTCTTC.

V and J are TRBV30 and TRBJ1-6, with 10 bases fitting TRBD1. Per germline, CDR1 GTSNPN and CDR2 SVGIG (reference sequence). After removal of 4 bases from V and 11 bases from J, the junction contained 11 bases not matched to a gene. The CDR3 is 15 amino acids. CDR3 region: CAWTRRTGGLTPLHF. In nucleotides, the CDR3 is TGTGCCTGGACCAGGAGGACAGGGGGTTTGACACCCCTCCACTTT. The variable domain in full, with the rest retrieved from reference TRBV30 and TRBJ1-6, is SQTIHQWPATLVQPVGSPLSLECTVEGTSNPNLYWYRQAAGRGLQLLFYSVGIGQISSEVPQNLSASRPQDRQFILSSKKLLLSDSGFYLCAWTRRTGGLTPLHFGNGTRLTVT.

The CDR3 DNA sequence: TGTGCCAGCAGCTTCGGACTAGCGTACGAGCAGTACTTC. This gives the protein CASSFGLAYEQYF. This sequence joins TRBV11-2 and TRBJ2-7, with 9 bases lining up with TRBD2. Germline V gene data show CDR1 as SGHAT and CDR2 as FQNNGV. The CDR3 loop spans 13 amino acids. V trimming: 3 bases; J trimming: 4 bases; junction bases outside the gene matches: 1.